The rows below give T cell receptor beta chains drawn from one sample of a study of human T cells and chemical hapten exposure. From the reads, TCRdb called clonotypes with MiXCR, one entry per CDR3 protein. The table has 120,000 or so distinct CDR3 sequences, 6.5% to 10% seen once. The sequenced sample was whole blood. The receptor set was obtained from a human donor in good health. Some clones in this sample may be carry-over from other donors' samples. Both conserved end residues are part of each CDR3. The D gene is left open where the match is weak. The listing skips clone size in some rows; elsewhere it reads once, few, many or a size class.

TRBD2,few,TRBV18,TRBJ2-2,17,TGTGCCAGCTCACCACTGGCTAGCGGGAGAGGCACCGGGGAGCTGTTTTTT,CASSPLASGRGTGELFF
TRBD1,few,TRBV20-1,TRBJ2-7,13,TGCAGTGCTCCCGGGACAGGGGGTAACGAGCAGTACTTC,CSAPGTGGNEQYF
NA,NA,TRBV4-3,TRBJ2-1,20,TGCGCCAGCAGCCAAGATGAGGTTAGCGGAGCGGTGATGCGGTTTAGTGAGCAGTTCTTC,CASSQDEVSGAVMRFSEQFF
TRBD1,few,TRBV20-1,TRBJ1-6,16,TGCAGTGCTAGCCCGACAGGGGAGCACTATAATTCACCCCTCCACTTT,CSASPTGEHYNSPLHF
NA,few,TRBV6-2/TRBV6-3,TRBJ2-3,11,TGTGCCACAGCCAGCACAGATACGCAGTATTTT,CATASTDTQYF
NA,few,TRBV12-3/TRBV12-4,TRBJ2-2,14,TGTGCCAGCAGATGGAAAAAGAACACCGGGGAGCTGTTTTTT,CASRWKKNTGELFF
NA,NA,TRBV7-9,TRBJ1-1,14,TGTGCCAGCAGCAAGGAGCACGCCGCGGCTGAAGCTTTCTTT,CASSKEHAAAEAFF
NA,NA,TRBV6-6,TRBJ1-2,12,TGTGCCAGCATAGGGGGAGGGAATGGCTACACCTTC,CASIGGGNGYTF
NA,NA,TRBV20-1,TRBJ2-1,12,TGCAGTGCTAGCGGGAGTCACAATGAGCAGTTCTTC,CSASGSHNEQFF
NA,many,TRBV18,TRBJ1-6,18,TGTGCCAGCTCACCTCATCGAGCAGGGAATCGGGTTAATTCACCCCTCCACTTT,CASSPHRAGNRVNSPLHF
NA,few,TRBV7-9,TRBJ1-2,16,TGTGCCAGCAGTTCCCGGGACACCGTGGGCAACTATGGCTACACCTTC,CASSSRDTVGNYGYTF
TRBD2,once,TRBV4-3,TRBJ2-1,20,TGCGCCAGCAGCCAAGATTCTGGGACTAGCGGGGGGGCAGGTTACAATGAGCAGTTCTTC,CASSQDSGTSGGAGYNEQFF
NA,NA,TRBV2,TRBJ2-2,14,TGTGCCAGCAGTGAGCAGGGATGGGCCGGGGAGCTGTTTTTT,CASSEQGWAGELFF
NA,many,TRBV29-1,TRBJ1-1,13,TGCAGCGTTGTATCGGACCTGAACACTGAAGCTTTCTTT,CSVVSDLNTEAFF
TRBD1,many,TRBV12-3/TRBV12-4,TRBJ1-5,15,TGTGCCAGCAGTTCGACAGGGGGCCCCAATCAGCCCCAGCATTTT,CASSSTGGPNQPQHF
NA,many,TRBV7-8,TRBJ1-1,18,TGTGCCAGCAGCTTAGAGTTGCGGGGGCCGGGGTTGAACACTGAAGCTTTCTTT,CASSLELRGPGLNTEAFF
TRBD2,few,TRBV20-1,TRBJ2-3,14,TGCAGTGCGACCCAACTAGCGGGCCCGGGTACGCAGTATTTT,CSATQLAGPGTQYF
TRBD1,NA,TRBV30,TRBJ2-1,13,TGTGCCTGGACGGACAGGGGGGGGGATGAGCAGTTCTTC,CAWTDRGGDEQFF
TRBD2,many,TRBV12-3/TRBV12-4,TRBJ2-7,15,TGTGCCAGCAGTCCTGGGACTAGCGCGGGCTACGAGCAGTACTTC,CASSPGTSAGYEQYF
TRBD1,many,TRBV27,TRBJ1-5,14,TGTGCCAGCAGTCTCCGACAGGGGGCGCGGGCCCAGCATTTT,CASSLRQGARAQHF
TRBD1,NA,TRBV29-1,TRBJ2-5,14,TGCAGCGTAGGACAGGGGGGCCTCCAAGAGACCCAGTACTTC,CSVGQGGLQETQYF
NA,many,TRBV11-1,TRBJ1-1,13,TGTGCCAGCAGTCCAAGGTGGAACACTGAAGCTTTCTTT,CASSPRWNTEAFF
NA,NA,TRBV12-3/TRBV12-4,TRBJ1-5,15,TGTGCCAGCAGTCCAATCGGGGGTTGGGATCAGCCCCAGCATTTT,CASSPIGGWDQPQHF
NA,few,TRBV18,TRBJ1-6,12,TGTGCCAGCTCACCACAGAATTCACCCCTCCACTTT,CASSPQNSPLHF
TRBD1,few,TRBV19,TRBJ1-5,16,TGTGCCAGTAGATCCGGGACAGGGGATCAAAATCAGCCCCAGCATTTT,CASRSGTGDQNQPQHF
TRBD2,few,TRBV12-3/TRBV12-4,TRBJ2-1,15,TGTGCCAGCTCCATTACGGGACTAGCGATGTCTGAGCAGTTCTTC,CASSITGLAMSEQFF
TRBD2,NA,TRBV24-1,TRBJ2-3,18,TGTGCCACCAGTGACCATGGACTAGCGGGGAGAGGGGCAGATACGCAGTATTTT,CATSDHGLAGRGADTQYF
NA,NA,TRBV10-3,TRBJ2-7,12,TGTGCCATCAGTGAGTCGTCGCGCGAGCAGTACTTC,CAISESSREQYF
NA,many,TRBV5-5,TRBJ2-2,13,TGTGCCAGCAGCTCCCGGCAGGCTGGGGAGCTGTTTTTT,CASSSRQAGELFF
TRBD2,few,TRBV6-2/TRBV6-3,TRBJ2-3,18,TGTGCCAGCAGCCAAACCTTTATGGCGGGGGGTAGCACAGATACGCAGTATTTT,CASSQTFMAGGSTDTQYF
TRBD2,many,TRBV29-1,TRBJ2-3,13,TGCAGCGTTGTCGGGAGGGTGACAGATACGCAGTATTTT,CSVVGRVTDTQYF
NA,NA,TRBV5-4,TRBJ1-1,13,TGTGCCAGCAGCGAAAATATGAACACTGAAGCTTTCTTT,CASSENMNTEAFF
TRBD1,few,TRBV7-9,TRBJ1-2,15,TGTGCCAGCAGCACGTCCGGGACAGAGAACTATGGCTACACCTTC,CASSTSGTENYGYTF
TRBD2,few,TRBV6-2/TRBV6-3,TRBJ2-2,14,TGTGCCAGCAGTTACGCGGGGGGGACCGGGGAGCTGTTTTTT,CASSYAGGTGELFF
NA,NA,TRBV27,TRBJ2-7,14,TGTGCCAGCAGTTTAAAGGGAGGCCCCCTCGAGCAGTACTTC,CASSLKGGPLEQYF
NA,few,TRBV3-1,TRBJ1-5,13,TGTGCCAGCAGCCAAAATGTTAATCAGCCCCAGCATTTT,CASSQNVNQPQHF
NA,few,TRBV12-3/TRBV12-4,TRBJ2-7,15,TGTGCCAGCAGTTTTTTGCTTGGGGGTACCTACGAGCAGTACTTC,CASSFLLGGTYEQYF
TRBD2,few,TRBV7-8,TRBJ2-7,18,TGTGCCAGCAGCTTAGAATTTTCCGCTAGCGGGGGCTTGTACGAGCAGTACTTC,CASSLEFSASGGLYEQYF
TRBD2,many,TRBV7-9,TRBJ2-2,15,TGTGCCAGCAGCTTATTAGCGGGCGGTCCCGGGGAGCTGTTTTTT,CASSLLAGGPGELFF
TRBD1,few,TRBV6-5,TRBJ1-1,14,TGTGCCAGCAGTTACTCGAACAGGGGCACTGAAGCTTTCTTT,CASSYSNRGTEAFF
TRBD1,many,TRBV20-1,TRBJ1-5,15,TGCAGTGCTAGCTCTGGGACAGGGGCTGTTCAGCCCCAGCATTTT,CSASSGTGAVQPQHF
NA,many,TRBV18,TRBJ2-5,13,TGTGCCAGCTCACCACCGACAGTAGAGACCCAGTACTTC,CASSPPTVETQYF
NA,NA,TRBV12-3/TRBV12-4,TRBJ1-3,15,TGTGCCAGCAGTTTAAGGTCCCTCTCTGGAAACACCATATATTTT,CASSLRSLSGNTIYF
TRBD2,few,TRBV19,TRBJ2-1,15,TGTGCCACGCCGGGAGGGCTAGCGGGATCACATGAGCAGTTCTTC,CATPGGLAGSHEQFF
NA,few,TRBV19,TRBJ1-5,15,TGTGCCAGTAGTATACGCGGACGGCCCAATCAGCCCCAGCATTTT,CASSIRGRPNQPQHF
NA,many,TRBV7-9,TRBJ2-6,13,TGTGCCAGCAGCTTAGGGACCGCCAACGTCCTGACTTTC,CASSLGTANVLTF
NA,NA,TRBV21-1,TRBJ2-7,16,TGTGCCAGCAGCAAAGTCCCTAGCGGGAGCTCCTACGAGCAGTACTTC,CASSKVPSGSSYEQYF
TRBD2,many,TRBV6-2/TRBV6-3,TRBJ2-3,14,TGTGCCAGCGGGCGCGGGGGGGCAACAGATACGCAGTATTTT,CASGRGGATDTQYF